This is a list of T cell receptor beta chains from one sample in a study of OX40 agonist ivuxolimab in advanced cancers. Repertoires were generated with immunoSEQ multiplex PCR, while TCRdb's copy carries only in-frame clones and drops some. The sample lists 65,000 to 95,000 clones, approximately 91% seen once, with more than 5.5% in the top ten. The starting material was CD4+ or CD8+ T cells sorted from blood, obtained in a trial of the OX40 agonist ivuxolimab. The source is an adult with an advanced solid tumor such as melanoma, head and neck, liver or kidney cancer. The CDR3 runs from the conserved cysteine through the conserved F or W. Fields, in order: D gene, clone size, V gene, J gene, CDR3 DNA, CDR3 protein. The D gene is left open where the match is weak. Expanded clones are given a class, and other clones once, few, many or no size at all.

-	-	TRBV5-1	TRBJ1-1	TGCGCCAGCAGCATACAGGGAGGGACTGAAGCTTTCTTT	CASSIQGGTEAFF
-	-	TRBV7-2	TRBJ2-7	TGTGCCAGCAGCCTCTCCTACGAGCAGTACTTC	CASSLSYEQYF
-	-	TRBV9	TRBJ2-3	TGTGCCAGCAGCGTAGACTGGAGGTCTATAGATACGCAGTATTTT	CASSVDWRSIDTQYF
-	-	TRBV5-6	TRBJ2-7	TGTGCCAGCAGCTTGCAAGGGGGGAACTACGAGCAGTACTTC	CASSLQGGNYEQYF
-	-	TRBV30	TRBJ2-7	TGTGCCGGGGACCGTAGCGGAACTACGAGGCAGTACTTC	CAGDRSGTTRQYF
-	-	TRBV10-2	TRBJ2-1	TGCGCCAGCCGACTCAGCCAGAACAATGAGCAGTTCTTC	CASRLSQNNEQFF
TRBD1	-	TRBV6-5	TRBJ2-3	TGTGCCAGCAGTTACTCAAGGGGACAGGGTCCCCCTACGCAGTATTTT	CASSYSRGQGPPTQYF
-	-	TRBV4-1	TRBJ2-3	TGCGCCAGCAGCCAAGATCTGGAAACAGATACGCAGTATTTT	CASSQDLETDTQYF
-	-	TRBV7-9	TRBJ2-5	TGTGCCAGCAGCTCCGGGGTAGCGGTTCAAGAGACCCAGTACTTC	CASSSGVAVQETQYF
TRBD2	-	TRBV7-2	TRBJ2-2	TGTGCCAGCAGCTACAGTCTAGCGGGAGGGTTGAGTACCGGGGAGCTGTTTTTT	CASSYSLAGGLSTGELFF
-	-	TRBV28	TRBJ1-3	TGTGCCAGCAGTCCCGGGACACATTCCTTAAACACCATATATTTT	CASSPGTHSLNTIYF
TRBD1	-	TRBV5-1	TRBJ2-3	TGCGCCAGCAGCTCGGGACAGGGGAGGTCTAGCACAGATACGCAGTATTTT	CASSSGQGRSSTDTQYF
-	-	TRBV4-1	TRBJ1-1	TGCGCCAGCAGCCAAACTATCAGGGCCCTTGAAGCTTTCTTT	CASSQTIRALEAFF
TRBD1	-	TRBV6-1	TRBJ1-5	TGTGCCAGCAGTGAAAGGGGGCCCCAGCCCCAGCATTTT	CASSERGPQPQHF
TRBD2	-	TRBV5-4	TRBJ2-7	TGTGCCAGCACCCAGTGGGGGGGTCCCTCCGAGCAGTACTTC	CASTQWGGPSEQYF
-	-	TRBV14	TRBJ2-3	TGTGCCAGCGGGTCCCAACTTACGCAGTATTTT	CASGSQLTQYF
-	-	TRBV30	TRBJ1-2	TGTGCCTGGACGGGACCCTTTAGGCAGAATGGAGTGGAGGGCTACACCTTC	CAWTGPFRQNGVEGYTF
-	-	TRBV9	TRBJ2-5	TGTGCCAGCAACGGAGAGCTTGGAGAGACCCAGTACTTC	CASNGELGETQYF
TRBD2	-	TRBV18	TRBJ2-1	TGTGCCAGCTCACCACCGGGGCTAGCGGGATTGGATGAGCAGTTCTTC	CASSPPGLAGLDEQFF
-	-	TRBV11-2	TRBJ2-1	TGTGCCAGCAGCTCGAGAGGAGCTGAGCAGTTCTTC	CASSSRGAEQFF
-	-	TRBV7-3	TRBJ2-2	TGTGCCAGCAGCTTAATCCCTGGGGAGCTGTTTTTT	CASSLIPGELFF
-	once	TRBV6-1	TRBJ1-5	TGTGCCAGCAGTGGAACTCTCGAACAGCCCCAGCATTTT	CASSGTLEQPQHF
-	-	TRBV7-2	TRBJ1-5	TGTGCCAGCAGCTTAGACTCGGGTAGCAATCAGCCCCAGCATTTT	CASSLDSGSNQPQHF
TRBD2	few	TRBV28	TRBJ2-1	TGTGCCAGCAGTGCCGGGACTACTTACAATGAGCAGTTCTTC	CASSAGTTYNEQFF
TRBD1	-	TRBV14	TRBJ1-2	TGTGCCAGCAGCCAAAGGACAGGAGCCTATGGCTACACCTTC	CASSQRTGAYGYTF
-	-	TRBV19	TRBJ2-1	TGTGCCAGTAGTATAATATCGGGCCTAAGTCATGAGCAGTTCTTC	CASSIISGLSHEQFF
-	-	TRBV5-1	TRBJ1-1	TGCGCCAGCAGCTTGGAACAGGGAGCTGGCACTGAAGCTTTCTTT	CASSLEQGAGTEAFF
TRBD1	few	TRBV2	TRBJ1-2	TGTGCCAGCAGCTACGACAGGGGCCCCACCTTC	CASSYDRGPTF
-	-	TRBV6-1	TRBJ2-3	TGTGCCAGCAGTGAGGCAGATACGCAGTATTTT	CASSEADTQYF
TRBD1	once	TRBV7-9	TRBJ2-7	TGTGCCAGCAGCTTAGTAGGGACAGGGGGCGACCAGTACTTC	CASSLVGTGGDQYF
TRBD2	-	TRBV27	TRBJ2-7	TGTGCCAGCAGTCCCGGGACTAGCGTTCCCTACGAGCAGTACTTC	CASSPGTSVPYEQYF
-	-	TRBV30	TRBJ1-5	TGTGCCTGGAGTGAACAGGGCAATCAGCCCCAGCATTTT	CAWSEQGNQPQHF
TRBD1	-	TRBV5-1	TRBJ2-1	TGCGCCAGCAGCTTGGAGACAGGGCTACTATACAATGAGCAGTTCTTC	CASSLETGLLYNEQFF
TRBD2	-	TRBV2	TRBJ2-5	TGTGCCAGCAGTCCGGGACTAGCGGGAGGGCAAGAGACCCAGTACTTC	CASSPGLAGGQETQYF
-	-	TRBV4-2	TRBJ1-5	TGTGCCAGCAGCCCAGGAGAGGGGACTCAGCCCCAGCATTTT	CASSPGEGTQPQHF
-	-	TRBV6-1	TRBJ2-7	TGTGCCAGCAGTGAAGGGAGCTACGAGCAGTACTTC	CASSEGSYEQYF
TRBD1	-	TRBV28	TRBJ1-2	TGTGCCAGCAGTTCCGGACAGGGAACGTACTATGGCTACACCTTC	CASSSGQGTYYGYTF
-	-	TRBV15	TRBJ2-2	TGTGCCACCAGCTATGCTAAGGGTCCTAACACCGGGGAGCTGTTTTTT	CATSYAKGPNTGELFF